The clone carrying this T cell receptor beta chain was picked up a small number of times. Its antigen is not known. These data come from a study of identical twins. This CDR3 is built from 15 residues. V was clipped by 6 bases and J by 0 bases, with 12 bases between them. Germline assignment: CDR1 SNHLY and CDR2 FYNNEI. TCRdb re-called the 5' RACE reads with MiXCR, one entry per CDR3 protein. The data show 1.5 million or so distinct CDR3 sequences, 25% to 35% seen once. Study-wide findings and caveats: Insertions ran lower in abundant cord blood beta clonotypes, though not in memory repertoires. A cross-sectional statistical analysis, not follow-up of the same donors, supported the conclusions. Invariant cells of the MAIT and iNKT types might have partly distorted the zero-insertion analyses.

This TCR was sampled from a newborn girl in good health. The gene calls are TRBV2 and TRBJ1-5, with D perhaps matching TRBD1 (6 bases). Sample: cord blood. The CDR3 spells CASRQQGDSNQPQHF. The DNA of the CDR3 is TGTGCCAGCAGGCAACAGGGAGATAGCAATCAGCCCCAGCATTTT.